The clone carrying this TCR beta chain was seen just once. Its antigen is not known. This entry comes from a study of tumor and adjacent non-tumor tissue in lung cancer. For the study at large: The cohort had 12 to 13 adenocarcinoma, a couple of squamous cell and 1 small cell patients.

The template was RNA from unsorted bulk tissue. Between August and November 2014, newly diagnosed, chemotherapy-naive lung cancer patients underwent thoracic surgery in China. Whole-study results and caveats: TCR diversity was significantly greater in tumor than normal lung tissue. Tumor TCR diversity, when higher, was linked to shorter survival.

TCRbeta libraries were built with three rounds of nested PCR, modified from ARM-PCR. One entry per CDR3 protein, called by TCRdb with MiXCR from the multiplex PCR reads. The sample carries under 150,000 distinct CDR3 sequences, around 67% recorded once. This CDR3 is built from 14 residues. Germline assignment: CDR1 DFQATT and CDR2 SNEGSKA (reference sequence). Trimming pared 5 bases from V and 6 bases from J, leaving 17 bases between. Sequenced material: lung tumor tissue. The V and J genes are TRBV20-1 and TRBJ2-1, with TRBD2 as a possible D gene (6 bases). The sequence was collected from a man between 60 and 75 years old with small cell lung cancer. This chain's CDR3 is CSAAPPGVCNEQFF. In nucleotides, the CDR3 is TGCAGTGCTGCCCCCCCGGGGGTTTGCAATGAGCAGTTCTTC.